This TCR beta chain appears in the sequencing data of a study of T-cell reconstitution after alpha-beta-depleted transplantation in children (dated by TCRdb to the mid-2010s). Looking at the study overall: Using TCR repertoire profiling, the study quantitatively followed how T-cell immune reconstitution unfolded in children after TCRalphabeta/CD19-depleted allogeneic hematopoietic cell transplantation.

This clonotype was seen more than once but under ten times. Its antigen has not been determined. No base-level quality is on record; no much larger clone is a single base apart. Interpreted using the paper, the treatment or condition label stands for: allogeneic hematopoietic cell transplantation with graft depleted of TCRalphabeta T cells and CD19 B cells. The transplant recipients were children given TCRalphabeta/CD19-depleted allogeneic hematopoietic cell grafts. Library method: PCR. Reads for this sample came from an Illumina HiSeq 2500. To normalize quantification of the TCRbeta repertoire, the TCR libraries were built with molecular barcoding that relied on unique molecular identifiers. Starting from the raw public reads, TCRdb applied fastp trimming at Q25, assembled clones with MiXCR and retained in-frame beta chains. Entries that share a CDR3 protein sequence are merged under the most common genes and DNA. The sample records around 450,000 distinct CDR3 sequences, 15% to 20% of which are singletons. Under 30% of the sample goes to the ten largest clones.

Unmatched junction bases come to 8, with V trimmed by 5 bases and J by 1 base. The CDR3, cysteine through phenylalanine, is 18 amino acids long. Solely the CDR3 DNA is kept, with 54 bases framed from the first base. What the research found in general, with its limitations: In some patients, the high TCRbeta diversity seen at day 60 was put down to recipient T cells and intrathymic progenitors that had survived conditioning. Apparently early alphabetaT-cell count recovery about two months after transplant reportedly relied on only several hundred rapidly expanded clones derived from non-depleted graft cells. Over subsequent months, a decline in hyperexpanded clone frequencies was noted, and after one year, T-cell counts and TCRbeta diversity were mostly ascribed to newly produced T cells.

The receptor's source is a boy under two years old who had a stem cell transplant for Wiskott-Aldrich syndrome, so the T cells may come from the graft donor. The chain joins TRBV12-3 or TRBV12-4 to TRBJ2-1, with TRBD2 identical over 13 junction bases. Sequencing used PBMCs, mostly from graft donor cells, obtained 360 days after TCRalphabeta/CD19-depleted stem cell transplant. The base sequence is TGTGCCAGCAGTCCCGAGGAGGGACTAGCGGGGTCCTACAATGAGCAGTTCTTC. Its coded protein is CASSPEEGLAGSYNEQFF.